The T cell receptor (beta chain) described here comes from a study of T cell repertoires in cytomegalovirus infection. TCRdb recomputed calls from the reads with MiXCR, one row per CDR3 protein. This table has more than 200,000 distinct CDR3 sequences, 9.1% appearing once. The length of the CDR3 is 17 residues. CDR1 and CDR2 (germline): MNHEY, SVGEGT. The V end lost 6 bases, the J end lost 1 base, and 21 bases lay between the germline ends. The specimen sequenced was PBMCs. The gene calls are TRBV6-2 or TRBV6-3 and TRBJ1-1, with D tentatively TRBD1 (6 bases). This TCR derives from a human donor in good health (CMV status not recorded). Some clones in this sample may be carry-over from other donors' samples. The CDR3 region is CASRPIWLGAPNTEAFF. The CDR3 region has the DNA TGTGCCAGCAGACCCATATGGCTGGGGGCCCCGAACACTGAAGCTTTCTTT.